This record concerns one T cell receptor beta chain sequence. Its target is unknown. Everyone who donated was a Caucasian adult who lived in Nashville, Tennessee. Germline assignment: CDR1 WSHSY and CDR2 SAAADI. V was cut by 2 bases and J by 14 bases, with 16 bases left in between. The CDR3 sequence is 14 residues long. The source of the sample is a study of shared clonotypes between healthy human individuals. Study-level points and caveats: Naive CD4 clonotypes were shared across several donors at around 5%. Non-shared clonotypes had lower generation probabilities than clonotypes shared by all four sorted-subset donors.

Each replicate PCR on the sorted subsets used 150 to 200 ng DNA (approximately 27,000 T cell genomes). Assay: immunoSEQ multiplex PCR; the TCRdb copy retains only in-frame clones and omits some. There are 850,000 to 1,200,000 clones in the sample; roughly 70% occur only once, and about 1.5% lies in the top ten. The sample was memory CD4+ T cells sorted from blood. Subset meaning: CD45RA-negative fraction. The TCR was taken from a young man in good health. The gene calls are TRBV10-2 and TRBJ1-6, with unresolved D. The CDR3 spells CASSELPTRLSLHF. In DNA, the CDR3 is TGCGCCAGCAGTGAGCTCCCGACTAGACTATCCCTCCACTTT.